This section outlines one T cell receptor (beta chain) sequence together with its context. In the authors' methods: It was from reference gene primer amplification that nucleated cell counts were estimated. TCRdb keeps only in-frame clones here, not all; method: immunoSEQ multiplex PCR. V, J and clone size reflect that table, while D and trimming were determined from the DNA. This sample has some 360,000 clones, with roughly 86% found just once. The entry originates in a study of blood T cell repertoires in COVID-19. Study overall: From the United States, Italy and Spain came samples of acute and convalescent COVID-19. Nucleic acid was either cDNA or gDNA, and it came from T cells, B-cell-depleted T cells, or PBMCs.

The CDR3 loop spans 16 amino acids. Germline V gene data show CDR1 as MDHEN and CDR2 as SYDVKM. V was cut by 5 bases and J by 0 bases, with 11 bases left in between. The TCR sequence derives from a woman aged 60-75 years with COVID-19, enrolled during active disease. Sequenced: peripheral blood. V is TRBV28 and J is TRBJ1-6; D unclear. CDR3 amino acids: CASSILQSSYNSPLHF. The CDR3 DNA is TGTGCCAGCAGTATTCTACAGAGCTCCTATAATTCACCCCTCCACTTT.